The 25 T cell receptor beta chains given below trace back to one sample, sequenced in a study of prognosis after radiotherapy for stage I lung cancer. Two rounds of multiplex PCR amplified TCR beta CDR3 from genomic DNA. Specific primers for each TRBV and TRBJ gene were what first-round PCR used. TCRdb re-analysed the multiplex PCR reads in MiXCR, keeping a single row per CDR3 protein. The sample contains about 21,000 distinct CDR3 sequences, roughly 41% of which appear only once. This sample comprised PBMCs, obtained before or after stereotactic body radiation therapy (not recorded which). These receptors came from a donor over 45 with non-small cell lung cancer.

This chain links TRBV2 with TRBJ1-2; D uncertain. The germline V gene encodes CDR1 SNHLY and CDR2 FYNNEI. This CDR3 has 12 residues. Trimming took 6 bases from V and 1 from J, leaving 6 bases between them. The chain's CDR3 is CASRCGNYGYTF. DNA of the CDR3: TGTGCCAGCAGGTGTGGTAACTATGGCTACACCTTC.

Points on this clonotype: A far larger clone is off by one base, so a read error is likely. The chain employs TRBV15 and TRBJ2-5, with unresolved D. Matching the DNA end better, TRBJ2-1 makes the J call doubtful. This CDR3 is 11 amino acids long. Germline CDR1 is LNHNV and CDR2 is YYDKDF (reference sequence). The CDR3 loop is CATIRLNEQFF. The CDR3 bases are TGTGCCACCATCAGGCTCAATGAGCAGTTCTTC.

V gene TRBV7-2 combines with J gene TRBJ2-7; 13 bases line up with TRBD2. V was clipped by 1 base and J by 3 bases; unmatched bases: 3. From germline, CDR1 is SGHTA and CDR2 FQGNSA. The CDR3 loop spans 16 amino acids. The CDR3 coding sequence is TGTGCCAGCAGCTTAGTAGGGACTAGCGGGGACTACGAGCAGTACTTC. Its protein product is CASSLVGTSGDYEQYF. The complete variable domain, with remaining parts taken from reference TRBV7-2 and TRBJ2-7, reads GAGVSQSPSNKVTEKGKDVELRCDPISGHTALYWYRQSLGQGLEFLIYFQGNSAPDKSGLPSDRFSAERTGGSVSTLTIQRTQQEDSAVYLCASSLVGTSGDYEQYFGPGTRLTVT.

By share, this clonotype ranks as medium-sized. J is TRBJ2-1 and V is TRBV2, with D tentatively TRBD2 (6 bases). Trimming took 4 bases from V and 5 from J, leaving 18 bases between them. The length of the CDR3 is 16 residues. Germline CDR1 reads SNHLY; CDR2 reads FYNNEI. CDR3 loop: CASSAQSSGLNNEQFF. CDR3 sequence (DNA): TGTGCCAGCAGTGCCCAGTCTTCGGGACTTAACAATGAGCAGTTCTTC.

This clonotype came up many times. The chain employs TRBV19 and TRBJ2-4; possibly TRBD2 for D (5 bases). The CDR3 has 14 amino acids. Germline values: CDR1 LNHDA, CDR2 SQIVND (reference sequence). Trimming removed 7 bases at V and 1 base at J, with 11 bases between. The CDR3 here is CASNEGSAKNIQYF. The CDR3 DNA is TGTGCCAGTAATGAGGGTTCGGCCAAAAACATTCAGTACTTC.

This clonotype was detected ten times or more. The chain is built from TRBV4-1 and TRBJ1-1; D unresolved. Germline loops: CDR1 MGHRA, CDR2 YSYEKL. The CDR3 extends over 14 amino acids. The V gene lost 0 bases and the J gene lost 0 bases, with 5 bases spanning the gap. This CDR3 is CASSQESLNTEAFF. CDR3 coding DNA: TGCGCCAGCAGCCAAGAATCGCTGAACACTGAAGCTTTCTTT.

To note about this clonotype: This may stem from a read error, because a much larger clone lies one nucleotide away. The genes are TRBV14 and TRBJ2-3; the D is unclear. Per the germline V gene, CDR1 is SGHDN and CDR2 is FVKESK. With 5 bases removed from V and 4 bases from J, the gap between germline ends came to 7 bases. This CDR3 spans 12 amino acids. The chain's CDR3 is CASSISADTQYF. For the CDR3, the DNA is TGTGCCAGCAGCATCAGCGCAGATACGCAGTATTTT. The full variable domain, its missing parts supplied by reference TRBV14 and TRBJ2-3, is EAGVTQFPSHSVIEKGQTVTLRCDPISGHDNLYWYRRVMGKEIKFLLHFVKESKQDESGMPNNRFLAERTGGTYSTLKVQPAELEDSGVYFCASSISADTQYFGPGTRLTVL.

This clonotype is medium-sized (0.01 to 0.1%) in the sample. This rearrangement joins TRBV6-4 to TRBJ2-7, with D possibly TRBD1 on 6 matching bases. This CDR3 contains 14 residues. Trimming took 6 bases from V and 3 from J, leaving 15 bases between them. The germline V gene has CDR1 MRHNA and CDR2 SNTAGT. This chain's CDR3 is CASRAGTSNYEQYF. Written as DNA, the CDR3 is TGTGCCAGCAGAGCCGGGACATCGAACTACGAGCAGTACTTC.

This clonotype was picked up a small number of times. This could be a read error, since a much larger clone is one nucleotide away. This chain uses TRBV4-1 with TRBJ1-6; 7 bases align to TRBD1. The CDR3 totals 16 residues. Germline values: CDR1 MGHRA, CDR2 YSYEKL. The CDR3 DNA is TGCGCCAGCGGCCAGGGACAGACAGGGATTGATTCACCCCTCCACTTT. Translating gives CASGQGQTGIDSPLHF.

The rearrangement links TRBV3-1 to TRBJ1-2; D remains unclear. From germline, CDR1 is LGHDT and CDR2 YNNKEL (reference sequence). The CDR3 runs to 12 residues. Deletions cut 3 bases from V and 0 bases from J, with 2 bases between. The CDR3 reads CASSHTNYGYTF. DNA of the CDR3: TGTGCCAGCAGCCATACTAACTATGGCTACACCTTC.

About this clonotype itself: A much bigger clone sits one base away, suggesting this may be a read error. The chain's CDR3 is CAISAGWNQPQHF. In DNA form, the CDR3 reads TGTGCCATCAGCGCCGGTTGGAATCAGCCCCAGCATTTT. The chain uses TRBV25-1 and TRBJ1-5; D not certain. CDR3 size: 13 residues. The V end was cut by 10 bases, the J end by 4 bases, with 14 bases between. CDR1 MGHDK and CDR2 SYGVNS come from the germline V gene.

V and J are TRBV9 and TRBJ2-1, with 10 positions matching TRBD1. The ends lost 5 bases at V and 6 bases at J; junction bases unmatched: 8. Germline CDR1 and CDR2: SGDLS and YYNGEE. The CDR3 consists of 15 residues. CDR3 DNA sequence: TGTGCCAGCAGTCTACTTGGGACAGGGGTCAATGAGCAGTTCTTC. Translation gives CASSLLGTGVNEQFF.

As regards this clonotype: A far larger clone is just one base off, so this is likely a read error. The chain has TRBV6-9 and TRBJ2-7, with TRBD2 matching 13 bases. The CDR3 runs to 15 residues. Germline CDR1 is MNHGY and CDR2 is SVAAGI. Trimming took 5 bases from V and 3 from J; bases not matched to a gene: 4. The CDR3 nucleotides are TGTGCCAGCAGTCCCTGGACTAGCGGGGGCTACGAGCAGTACTTC. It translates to CASSPWTSGGYEQYF.

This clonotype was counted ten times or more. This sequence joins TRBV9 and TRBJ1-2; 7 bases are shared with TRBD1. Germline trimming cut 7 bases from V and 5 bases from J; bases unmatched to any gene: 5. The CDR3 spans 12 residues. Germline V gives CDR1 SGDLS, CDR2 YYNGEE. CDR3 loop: CASSGQKYGYTF. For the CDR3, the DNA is TGTGCCAGCTCGGGACAGAAATATGGCTACACCTTC. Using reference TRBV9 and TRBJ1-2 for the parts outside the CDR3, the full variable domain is DSGVTQTPKHLITATGQRVTLRCSPRSGDLSVYWYQQSLDQGLQFLIQYYNGEERAKGNILERFSAQQFPDLHSELNLSSLELGDSALYFCASSGQKYGYTFGSGTRLTVV.

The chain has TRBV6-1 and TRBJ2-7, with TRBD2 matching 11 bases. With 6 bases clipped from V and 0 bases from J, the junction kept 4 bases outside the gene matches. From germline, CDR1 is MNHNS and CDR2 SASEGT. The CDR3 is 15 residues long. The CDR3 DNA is TGTGCCAGCAGCCAGACTAGCGGGGTCTCCTACGAGCAGTACTTC. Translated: CASSQTSGVSYEQYF.

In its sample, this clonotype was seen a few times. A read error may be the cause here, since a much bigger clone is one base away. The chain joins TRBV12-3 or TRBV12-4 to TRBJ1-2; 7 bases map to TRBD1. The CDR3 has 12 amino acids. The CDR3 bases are TGTGCCAGCAAACAGGGGTCCTATGGCTGCACCTTC. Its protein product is CASKQGSYGCTF.

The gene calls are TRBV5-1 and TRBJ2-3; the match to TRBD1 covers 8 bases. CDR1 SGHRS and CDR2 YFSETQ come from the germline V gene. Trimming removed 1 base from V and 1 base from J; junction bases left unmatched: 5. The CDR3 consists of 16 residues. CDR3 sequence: CASSLYQGAGTDTQYF. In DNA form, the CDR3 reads TGCGCCAGCAGCTTGTACCAGGGGGCGGGCACAGATACGCAGTATTTT.

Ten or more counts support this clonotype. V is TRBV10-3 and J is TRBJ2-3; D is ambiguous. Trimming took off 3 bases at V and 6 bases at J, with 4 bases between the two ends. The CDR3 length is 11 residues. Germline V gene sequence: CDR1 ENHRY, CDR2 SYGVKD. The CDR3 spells CAISDTDTQYF. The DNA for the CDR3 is TGTGCCATCAGTGACACCGATACGCAGTATTTT.

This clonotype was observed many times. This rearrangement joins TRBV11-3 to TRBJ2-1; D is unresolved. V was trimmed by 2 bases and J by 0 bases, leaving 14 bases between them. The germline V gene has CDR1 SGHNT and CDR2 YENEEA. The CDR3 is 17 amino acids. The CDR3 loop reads CASSLRSRLSSYNEQFF. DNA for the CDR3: TGTGCCAGCAGCTTAAGGTCGCGTCTCAGCTCCTACAATGAGCAGTTCTTC.

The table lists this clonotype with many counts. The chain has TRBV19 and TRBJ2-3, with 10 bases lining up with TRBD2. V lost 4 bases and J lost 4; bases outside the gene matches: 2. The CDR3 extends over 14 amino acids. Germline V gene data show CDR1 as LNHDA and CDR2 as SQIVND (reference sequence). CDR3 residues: CASSTSGRADTQYF. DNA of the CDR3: TGTGCCAGTAGTACGAGCGGGAGGGCAGATACGCAGTATTTT.

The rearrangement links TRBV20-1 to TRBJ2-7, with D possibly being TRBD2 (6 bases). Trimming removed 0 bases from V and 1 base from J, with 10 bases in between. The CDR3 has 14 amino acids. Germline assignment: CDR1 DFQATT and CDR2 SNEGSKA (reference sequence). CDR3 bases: TGCAGTGCTAGAGATCCGGCGGGGTCCTACGAGCAGTACTTC. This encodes CSARDPAGSYEQYF.

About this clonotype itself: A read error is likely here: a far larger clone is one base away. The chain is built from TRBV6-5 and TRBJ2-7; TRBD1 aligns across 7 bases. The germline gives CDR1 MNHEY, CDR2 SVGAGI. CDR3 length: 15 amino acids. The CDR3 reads CVSSQWDSSSYEQYF. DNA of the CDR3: TGTGTCAGCAGTCAATGGGACAGTAGCTCCTACGAGCAGTACTTC.

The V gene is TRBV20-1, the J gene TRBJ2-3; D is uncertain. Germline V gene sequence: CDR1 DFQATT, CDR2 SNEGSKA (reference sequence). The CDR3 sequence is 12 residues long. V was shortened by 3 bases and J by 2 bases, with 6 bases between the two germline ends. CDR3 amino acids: CSASQDTDTQYF. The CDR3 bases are TGCAGTGCTAGTCAGGACACAGATACGCAGTATTTT.

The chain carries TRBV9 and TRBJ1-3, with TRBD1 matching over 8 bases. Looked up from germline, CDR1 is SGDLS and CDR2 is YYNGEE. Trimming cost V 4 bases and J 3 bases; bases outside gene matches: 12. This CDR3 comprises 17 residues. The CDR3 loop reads CASSPRQGTLGGNTIYF. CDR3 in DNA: TGTGCCAGCAGCCCAAGACAGGGGACATTAGGTGGAAACACCATATATTTT.

This CDR3 reads CASTPGGYSGRAEDTQYF. CDR3 sequence (DNA): TGTGCCAGCACCCCAGGAGGATATAGCGGGAGGGCCGAAGATACGCAGTATTTT. V usage is TRBV28 and J usage is TRBJ2-3; the match to TRBD2 covers 11 bases. Looked up from germline, CDR1 is MDHEN and CDR2 is SYDVKM. V dropped 7 bases and J dropped 5; count of bases not matched to a gene: 17. The length of the CDR3 is 18 residues.